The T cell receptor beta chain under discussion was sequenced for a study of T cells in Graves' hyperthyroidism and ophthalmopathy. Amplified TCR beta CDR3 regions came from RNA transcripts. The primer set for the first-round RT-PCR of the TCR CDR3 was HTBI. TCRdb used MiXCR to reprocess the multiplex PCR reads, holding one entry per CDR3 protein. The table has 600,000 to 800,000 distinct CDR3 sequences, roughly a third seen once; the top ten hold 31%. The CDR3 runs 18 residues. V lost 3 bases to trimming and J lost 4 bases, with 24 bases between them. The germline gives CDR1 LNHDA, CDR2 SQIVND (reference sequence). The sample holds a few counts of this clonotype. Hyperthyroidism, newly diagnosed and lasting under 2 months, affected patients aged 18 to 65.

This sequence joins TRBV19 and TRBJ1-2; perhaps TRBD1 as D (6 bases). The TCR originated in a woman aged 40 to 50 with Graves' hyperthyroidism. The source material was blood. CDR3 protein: CASSIPPQTGRLSYGYTF. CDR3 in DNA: TGTGCCAGTAGTATTCCCCCCCAGACAGGCCGTCTTTCCTATGGCTACACCTTC.